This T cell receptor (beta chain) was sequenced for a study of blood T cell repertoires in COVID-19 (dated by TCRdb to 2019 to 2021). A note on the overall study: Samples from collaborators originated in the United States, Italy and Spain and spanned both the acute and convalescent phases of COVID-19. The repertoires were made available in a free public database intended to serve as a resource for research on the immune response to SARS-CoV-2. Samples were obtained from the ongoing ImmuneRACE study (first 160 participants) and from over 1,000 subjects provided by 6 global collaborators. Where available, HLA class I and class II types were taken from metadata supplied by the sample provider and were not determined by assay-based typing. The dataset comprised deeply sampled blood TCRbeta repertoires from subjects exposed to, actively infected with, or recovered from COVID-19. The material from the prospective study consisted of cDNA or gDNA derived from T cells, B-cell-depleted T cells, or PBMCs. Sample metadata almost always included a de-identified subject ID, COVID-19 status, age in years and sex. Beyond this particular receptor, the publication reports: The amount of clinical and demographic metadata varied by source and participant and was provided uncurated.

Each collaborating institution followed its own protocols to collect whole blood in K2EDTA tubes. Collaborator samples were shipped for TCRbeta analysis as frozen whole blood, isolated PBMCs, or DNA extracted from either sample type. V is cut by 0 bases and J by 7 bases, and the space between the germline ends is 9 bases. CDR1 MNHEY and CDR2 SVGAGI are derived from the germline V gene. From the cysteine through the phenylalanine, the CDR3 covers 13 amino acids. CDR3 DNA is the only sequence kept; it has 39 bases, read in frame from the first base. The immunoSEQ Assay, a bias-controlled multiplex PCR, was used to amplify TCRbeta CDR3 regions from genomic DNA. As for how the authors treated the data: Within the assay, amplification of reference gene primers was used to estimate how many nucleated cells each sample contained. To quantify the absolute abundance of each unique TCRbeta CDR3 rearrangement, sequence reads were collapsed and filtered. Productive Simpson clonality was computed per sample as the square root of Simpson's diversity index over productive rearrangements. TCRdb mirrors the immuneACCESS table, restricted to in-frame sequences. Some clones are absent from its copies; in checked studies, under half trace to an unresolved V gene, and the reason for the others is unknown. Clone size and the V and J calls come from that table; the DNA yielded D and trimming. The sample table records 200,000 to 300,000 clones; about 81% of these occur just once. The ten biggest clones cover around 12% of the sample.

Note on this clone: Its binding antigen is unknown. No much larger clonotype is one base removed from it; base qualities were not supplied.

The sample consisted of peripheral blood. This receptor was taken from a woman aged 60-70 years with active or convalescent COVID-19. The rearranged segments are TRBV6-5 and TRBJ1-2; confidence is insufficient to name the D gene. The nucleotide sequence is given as TGTGCCAGCAGTTACTCGAAGCTGGTTGGCTACACCTTC. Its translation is CASSYSKLVGYTF.